This TCR beta chain was profiled in a study of blood T cell repertoires in COVID-19. The wider study: Specimens from acute and convalescent COVID-19 originated in the United States, Italy and Spain.

V lost 3 bases, J lost 0 bases, and 9 bases lay in between. Germline CDR1 and CDR2: SGHVS and FQNEAQ. The CDR3 spans 15 residues. Sequencing was performed with immunoSEQ multiplex PCR; in TCRdb, only in-frame clones are kept and a portion is missing. The sample contains around 190,000 clones, approximately 85% of which appear only once. Sequencing was carried out using peripheral blood. The rearrangement joins TRBV7-8 to TRBJ2-1; no firm D call. The clonotype was recovered from a woman aged 60 to 75 with acute or convalescent COVID-19. CDR3 coding DNA: TGTGCCAGCAGCTTGTTACAGAGCTCCTACAATGAGCAGTTCTTC. This codes for CASSLLQSSYNEQFF.